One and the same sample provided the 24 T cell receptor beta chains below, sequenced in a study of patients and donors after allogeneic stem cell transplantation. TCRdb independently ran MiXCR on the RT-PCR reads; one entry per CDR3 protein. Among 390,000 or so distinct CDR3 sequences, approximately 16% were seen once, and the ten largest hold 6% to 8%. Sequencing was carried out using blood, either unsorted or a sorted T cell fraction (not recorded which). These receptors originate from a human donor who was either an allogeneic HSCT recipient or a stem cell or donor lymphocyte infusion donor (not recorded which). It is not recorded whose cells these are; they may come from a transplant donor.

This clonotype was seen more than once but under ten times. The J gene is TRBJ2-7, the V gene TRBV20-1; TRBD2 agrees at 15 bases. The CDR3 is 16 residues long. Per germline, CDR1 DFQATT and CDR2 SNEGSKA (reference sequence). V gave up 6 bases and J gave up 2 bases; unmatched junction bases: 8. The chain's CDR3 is CSAEGLAGGLTYEQYF. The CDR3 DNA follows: TGCAGTGCCGAGGGACTAGCGGGGGGTCTTACCTACGAGCAGTACTTC.

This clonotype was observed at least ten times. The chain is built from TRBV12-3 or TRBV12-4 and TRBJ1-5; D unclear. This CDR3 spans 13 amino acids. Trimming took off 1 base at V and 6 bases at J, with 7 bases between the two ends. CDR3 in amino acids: CASSLGLLQPQHF. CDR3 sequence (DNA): TGTGCCAGCAGTTTAGGACTGCTTCAGCCCCAGCATTTT.

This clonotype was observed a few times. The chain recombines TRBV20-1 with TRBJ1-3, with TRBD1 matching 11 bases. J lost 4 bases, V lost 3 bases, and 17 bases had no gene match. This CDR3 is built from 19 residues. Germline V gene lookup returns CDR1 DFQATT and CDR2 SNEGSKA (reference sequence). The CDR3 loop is CSASRRGQGVSVSGNTIYF. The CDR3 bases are TGCAGTGCTAGTAGAAGGGGACAGGGGGTTTCGGTATCCGGAAACACCATATATTTT.

The chain's CDR3 is CASSAGQRNTEAFF. The CDR3 nucleotides read TGTGCCAGCAGCGCGGGACAGCGGAACACTGAAGCTTTCTTT. V gene TRBV7-3 combines with J gene TRBJ1-1; 7 nucleotides line up with TRBD1. This CDR3 spans 14 amino acids. Trimming at V came to 5 bases and at J to 1 base, leaving 4 bases not matched to a gene. CDR1 and CDR2 (germline): SGHTA, FQGTGA.

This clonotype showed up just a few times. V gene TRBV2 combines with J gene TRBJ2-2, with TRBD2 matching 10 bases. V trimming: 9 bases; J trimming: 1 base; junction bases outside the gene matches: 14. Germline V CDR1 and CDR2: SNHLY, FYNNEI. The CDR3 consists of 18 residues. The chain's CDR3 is CASRKSLAGQKNTGELFF. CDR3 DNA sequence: TGTGCCAGTAGAAAGTCACTAGCGGGGCAGAAGAACACCGGGGAGCTGTTTTTT.

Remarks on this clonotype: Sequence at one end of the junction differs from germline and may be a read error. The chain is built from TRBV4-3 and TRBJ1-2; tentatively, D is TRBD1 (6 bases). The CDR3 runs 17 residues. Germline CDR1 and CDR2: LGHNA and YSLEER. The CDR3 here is CASSQDLLLGTPENHIF. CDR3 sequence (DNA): TGCGCCAGCAGCCAAGATTTGCTATTGGGGACACCCGAGAACCACATCTTC.

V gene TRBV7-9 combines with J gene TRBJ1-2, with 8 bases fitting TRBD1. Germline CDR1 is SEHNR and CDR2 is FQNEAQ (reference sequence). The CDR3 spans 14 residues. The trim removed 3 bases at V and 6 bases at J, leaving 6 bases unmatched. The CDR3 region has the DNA TGTGCCAGCAGCTTCACAGGGGGAATGGATGGCTACACCTTC. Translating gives CASSFTGGMDGYTF. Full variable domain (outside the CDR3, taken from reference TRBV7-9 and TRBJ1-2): DTGVSQNPRHKITKRGQNVTFRCDPISEHNRLYWYRQTLGQGPEFLTYFQNEAQLEKSRLLSDRFSAERPKGSFSTLEIQRTEQGDSAMYLCASSFTGGMDGYTFGSGTRLTVV.

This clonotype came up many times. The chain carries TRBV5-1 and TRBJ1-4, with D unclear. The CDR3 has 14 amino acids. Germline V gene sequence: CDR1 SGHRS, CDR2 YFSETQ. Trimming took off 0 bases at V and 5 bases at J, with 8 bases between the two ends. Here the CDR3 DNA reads TGCGCCAGCAGCTTGGCGACGGGGAATGAAAAACTGTTTTTT. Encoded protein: CASSLATGNEKLFF.

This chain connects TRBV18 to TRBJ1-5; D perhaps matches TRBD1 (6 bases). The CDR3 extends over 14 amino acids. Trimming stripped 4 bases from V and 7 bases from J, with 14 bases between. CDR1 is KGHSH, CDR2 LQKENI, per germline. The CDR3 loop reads CASSQGHTRQPQHF. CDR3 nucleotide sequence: TGTGCCAGCTCACAGGGACACACAAGGCAGCCCCAGCATTTT.

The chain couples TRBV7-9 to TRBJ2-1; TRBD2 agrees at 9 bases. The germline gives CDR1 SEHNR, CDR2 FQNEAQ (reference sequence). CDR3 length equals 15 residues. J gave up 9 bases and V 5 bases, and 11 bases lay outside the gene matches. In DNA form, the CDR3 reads TGTGCCAGCAGCCCCGGGGGCGGGGGGGCCCTTGAGCAGTTCTTC. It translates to CASSPGGGGALEQFF.

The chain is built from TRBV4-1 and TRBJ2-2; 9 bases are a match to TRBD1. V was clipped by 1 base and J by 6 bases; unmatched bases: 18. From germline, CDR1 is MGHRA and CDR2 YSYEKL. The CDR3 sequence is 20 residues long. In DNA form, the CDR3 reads TGCGCCAGCAGCCAAGTGGCCGGGACAGGGTCCTTTCTACAGGCCGGGGAGCTGTTTTTT. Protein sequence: CASSQVAGTGSFLQAGELFF.

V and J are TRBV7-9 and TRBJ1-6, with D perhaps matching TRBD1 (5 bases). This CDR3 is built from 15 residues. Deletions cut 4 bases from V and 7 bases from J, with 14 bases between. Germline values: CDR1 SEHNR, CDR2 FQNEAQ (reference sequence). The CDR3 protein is CASSSRQGQNSPLHF. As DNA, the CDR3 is TGTGCCAGCAGCTCGCGGCAGGGTCAAAATTCACCCCTCCACTTT. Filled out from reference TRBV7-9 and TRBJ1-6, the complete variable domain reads DTGVSQNPRHKITKRGQNVTFRCDPISEHNRLYWYRQTLGQGPEFLTYFQNEAQLEKSRLLSDRFSAERPKGSFSTLEIQRTEQGDSAMYLCASSSRQGQNSPLHFGNGTRLTVT.

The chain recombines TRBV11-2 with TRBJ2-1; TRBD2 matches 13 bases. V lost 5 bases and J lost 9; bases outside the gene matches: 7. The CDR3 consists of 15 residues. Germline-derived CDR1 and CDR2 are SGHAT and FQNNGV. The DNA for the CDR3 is TGTGCCAGCAGCCTGGGACTAGCGGGAAGCGGTGAGCAGTTCTTC. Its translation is CASSLGLAGSGEQFF.

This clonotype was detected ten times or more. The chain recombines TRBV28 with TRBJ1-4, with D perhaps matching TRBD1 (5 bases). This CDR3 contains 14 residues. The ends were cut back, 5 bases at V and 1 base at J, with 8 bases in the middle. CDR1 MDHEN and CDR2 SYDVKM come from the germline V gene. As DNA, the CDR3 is TGTGCCAGCAGTCTCGGACAAACTAATGAAAAACTGTTTTTT. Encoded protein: CASSLGQTNEKLFF.

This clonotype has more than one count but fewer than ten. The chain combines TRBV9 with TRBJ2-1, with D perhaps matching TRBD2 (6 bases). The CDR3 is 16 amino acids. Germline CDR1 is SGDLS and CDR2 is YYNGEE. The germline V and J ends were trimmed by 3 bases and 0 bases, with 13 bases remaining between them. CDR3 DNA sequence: TGTGCCAGCAGCGGGAAGCGGGTGAGCTCCTACAATGAGCAGTTCTTC. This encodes CASSGKRVSSYNEQFF.

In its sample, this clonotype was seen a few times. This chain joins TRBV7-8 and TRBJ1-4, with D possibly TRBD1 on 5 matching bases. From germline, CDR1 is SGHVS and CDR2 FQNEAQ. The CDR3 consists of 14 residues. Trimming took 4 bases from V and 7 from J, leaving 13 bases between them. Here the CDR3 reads CASSYRGRGEKLFF. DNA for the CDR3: TGTGCCAGCAGCTATAGGGGTAGGGGTGAAAAACTGTTTTTT.

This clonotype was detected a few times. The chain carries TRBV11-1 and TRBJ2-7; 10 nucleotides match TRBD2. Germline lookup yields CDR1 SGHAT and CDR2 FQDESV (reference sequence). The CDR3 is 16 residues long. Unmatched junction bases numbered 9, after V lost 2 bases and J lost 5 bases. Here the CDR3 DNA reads TGTGCCAGCAGCTTACACGGTCTAGCGGGAGTAAACGAGCAGTACTTC. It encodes CASSLHGLAGVNEQYF.

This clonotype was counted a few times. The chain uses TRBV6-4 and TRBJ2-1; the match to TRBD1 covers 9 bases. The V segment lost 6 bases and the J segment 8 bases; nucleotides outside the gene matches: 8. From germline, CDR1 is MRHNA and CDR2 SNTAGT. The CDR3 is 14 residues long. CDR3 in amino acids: CASSRDRDSDEQFF. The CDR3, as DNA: TGTGCCAGCAGCCGGGACAGGGACAGCGATGAGCAGTTCTTC.

This CDR3 reads CASSEGLWIGELFF. The CDR3 DNA reads as TGTGCCAGCAGTGAAGGGCTTTGGATCGGGGAGCTGTTTTTT. This chain joins TRBV6-1 and TRBJ2-2; D gene ambiguous. CDR3 length equals 14 residues. V lost 1 base, J lost 7 bases, and 10 bases lay in between. CDR1 is MNHNS and CDR2 is SASEGT in the germline V gene.

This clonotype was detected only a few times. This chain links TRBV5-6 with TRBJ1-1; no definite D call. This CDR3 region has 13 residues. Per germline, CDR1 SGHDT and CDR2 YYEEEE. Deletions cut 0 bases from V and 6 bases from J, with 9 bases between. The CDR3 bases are TGTGCCAGCAGCTTGGTCGGAGCCCCTGAAGCTTTCTTT. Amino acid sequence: CASSLVGAPEAFF.

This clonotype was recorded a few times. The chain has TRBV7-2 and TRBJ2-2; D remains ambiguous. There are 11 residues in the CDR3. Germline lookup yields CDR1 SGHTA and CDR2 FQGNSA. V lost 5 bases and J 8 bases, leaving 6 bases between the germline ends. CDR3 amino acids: CASSPLGELFF. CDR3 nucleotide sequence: TGTGCCAGCAGCCCACTTGGGGAGCTGTTTTTT. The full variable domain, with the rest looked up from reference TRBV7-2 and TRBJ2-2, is GAGVSQSPSNKVTEKGKDVELRCDPISGHTALYWYRQSLGQGLEFLIYFQGNSAPDKSGLPSDRFSAERTGGSVSTLTIQRTQQEDSAVYLCASSPLGELFFGEGSRLTVL.

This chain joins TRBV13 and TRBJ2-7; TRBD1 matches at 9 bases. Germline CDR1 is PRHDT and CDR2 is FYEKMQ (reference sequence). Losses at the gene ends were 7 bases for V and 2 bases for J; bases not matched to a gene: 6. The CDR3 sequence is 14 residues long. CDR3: CASTSRDRAYEQYF. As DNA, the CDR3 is TGTGCCAGCACCTCCCGGGACAGGGCCTACGAGCAGTACTTC.

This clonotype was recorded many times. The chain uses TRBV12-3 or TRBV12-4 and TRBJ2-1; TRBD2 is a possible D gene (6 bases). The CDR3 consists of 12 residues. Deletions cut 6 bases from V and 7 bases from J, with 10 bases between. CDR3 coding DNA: TGTGCCAGCAGAGGACGGGGGAATGAGCAGTTCTTC. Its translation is CASRGRGNEQFF.

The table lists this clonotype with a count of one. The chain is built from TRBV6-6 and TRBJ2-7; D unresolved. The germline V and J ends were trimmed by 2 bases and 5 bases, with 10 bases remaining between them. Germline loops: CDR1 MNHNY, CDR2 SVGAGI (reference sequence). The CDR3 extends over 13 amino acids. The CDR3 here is CASSYGDRNEQYF. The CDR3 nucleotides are TGTGCCAGCAGTTACGGTGATCGGAACGAGCAGTACTTC.